The sequence of this T cell receptor (beta chain) was determined in a study of cytomegalovirus exposure and HLA in healthy donors. Primers: 60 Vbeta forward and 13 Jbeta reverse. TCRdb's copy holds only in-frame clones and misses some; the assay was immunoSEQ multiplex PCR. There are 150,000 to 200,000 clones in the sample, with approximately 6.4% held by the top ten. The CDR3 length is 16 residues. V was trimmed by 5 bases and J by 7 bases, leaving 21 bases between them. Germline assignment: CDR1 MDHEN and CDR2 SYDVKM. The sequenced material came from PBMCs. The chain links TRBV28 to TRBJ2-1; TRBD2 might be the D (5 bases). This TCR derives from a man aged 25 to 40 in good health and CMV-seronegative. The CDR3 reads CASSPAGLTLGNEQFF. In DNA, the CDR3 is TGTGCCAGCAGTCCTGCGGGCCTAACCCTGGGGAATGAGCAGTTCTTC.